This TCR beta chain was sequenced for a study of T cells in Graves' hyperthyroidism and ophthalmopathy. Regarding this clonotype: Antigen: not known.

Hyperthyroidism, newly diagnosed and lasting under 2 months, affected patients aged 18 to 65. Study observations and caveats: A 13 V-J model separated ophthalmopathy from stable hyperthyroidism. The model foresaw ophthalmopathy a median around seven months prior to onset. Researchers found most expanded thyroid clonotypes above 0.001 in blood as well.

Amplified TCR beta CDR3 regions derived from RNA transcripts. With the HTBI primer set, the TCR CDR3 went through a first round of RT-PCR. MiXCR, run by TCRdb on the multiplex PCR reads, gives a single entry per CDR3 protein. The table lists 600,000 or so distinct CDR3 sequences, about 43% of them singletons. The source is a woman aged 18-29 years with Graves' hyperthyroidism. Sequencing input: peripheral blood or thyroid tissue (not recorded which).

CDR3 region: CAIRGLYNGTYEQYF. The DNA of the CDR3 is TGTGCCATCAGAGGACTCTATAACGGAACCTACGAGCAGTACTTC. V usage is TRBV10-3 and J usage is TRBJ2-7; D might be TRBD2 (5 bases). Trimming left V 6 bases short and J 2 bases short, with 17 bases between. CDR3 length: 15 residues. Looked up from germline, CDR1 is ENHRY and CDR2 is SYGVKD.